This T cell receptor beta chain was sequenced in a study of CD8 T cells in ankylosing spondylitis. Study findings and constraints: Eight highly homologous variants made up a TCR beta motif, and this motif appeared characteristic of ankylosing spondylitis blood. In ankylosing spondylitis patients, matched synovial fluid reportedly showed significant enrichment of disease-linked clones. Before this, some motif variants had been reported in reactive arthritis synovial fluid and blood. Disease-linked clones displayed a CD8+ phenotype and appeared relatively rarely in peripheral blood.

A single record per CDR3 protein comes from TCRdb applying MiXCR to the 5' RACE reads. This repertoire shows some 330,000 distinct CDR3 sequences, around 8% found once; its top ten account for roughly 15%. The V gene end was trimmed by 1 base and the J gene end by 2 bases; junction bases not matched to a gene: 1. The CDR3 covers 15 residues. The germline gives CDR1 SGHTA, CDR2 FQGNSA. Details on this clonotype: Its antigen is not known.

The receptor was derived from a male donor with ankylosing spondylitis. Material for sequencing was blood, either unsorted or a sorted T cell fraction (not recorded which). This chain connects TRBV7-2 to TRBJ2-3, with 9 bases lining up with TRBD2. This CDR3 reads CASSLGGRDTDTQYF. The CDR3 DNA is TGTGCCAGCAGCTTAGGCGGGAGGGACACAGATACGCAGTATTTT.